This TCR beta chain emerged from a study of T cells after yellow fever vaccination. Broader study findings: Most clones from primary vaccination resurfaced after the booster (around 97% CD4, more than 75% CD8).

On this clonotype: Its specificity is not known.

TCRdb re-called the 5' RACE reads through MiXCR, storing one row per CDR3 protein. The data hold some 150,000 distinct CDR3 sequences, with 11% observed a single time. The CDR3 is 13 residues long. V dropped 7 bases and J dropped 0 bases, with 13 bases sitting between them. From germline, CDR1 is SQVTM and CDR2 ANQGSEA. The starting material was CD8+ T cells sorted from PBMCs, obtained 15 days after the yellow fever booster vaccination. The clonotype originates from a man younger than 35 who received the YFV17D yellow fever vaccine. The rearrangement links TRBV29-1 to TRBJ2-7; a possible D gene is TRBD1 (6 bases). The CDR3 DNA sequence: TGCAGCGCCTACACAGGGAGCTCCTACGAGCAGTACTTC. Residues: CSAYTGSSYEQYF.